This entry is about one TCR beta chain. Its specificity is not known. The CDR3 contains 14 residues. Trimming took 8 bases from V and 5 from J, leaving 15 bases between them. Germline lookup yields CDR1 SGHAT and CDR2 FQNNGV. What was amplified from RNA transcripts were TCR beta CDR3 regions. An initial round of RT-PCR targeting the TCR CDR3 relied on the HTBI primer set. TCRdb itself ran the multiplex PCR reads through MiXCR, one entry per CDR3 protein. The profile shows about 380,000 distinct CDR3 sequences, about 15% of them singletons. The sample belongs to a study of T cells in Graves' hyperthyroidism and ophthalmopathy. Study-wide results and caveats: Ophthalmopathy was predicted by the model a median of approximately 6 months ahead of onset.

Diagnostic decisions used clinical symptoms, serum thyroxine and TRAb, thyroid ultrasound and orbital computed tomography. The sequenced sample was blood. The genes are TRBV11-2 and TRBJ2-2, with D possibly TRBD2 on 6 matching bases. The TCR sequence derives from a woman in her thirties with Graves' ophthalmopathy. The CDR3 nucleotides read TGTGCCAGCGTAGGAGGGTTGGGGACCGGGGAGCTGTTTTTT. Translated, it gives CASVGGLGTGELFF.